The present T cell receptor beta chain was sequenced within a study of CD8+ T cells in alopecia areata. Study findings and constraints: Sequencing of scalp tissue also captures the resident alphabeta T cells of normal skin.

cDNA reverse transcribed from extracted RNA served as the sequencing template. Sequenced by immunoSEQ multiplex PCR; TCRdb stores in-frame clones only, minus some. The sample includes roughly 120,000 clones, none of them occurring once. This clone was observed a handful of times. The antigen is not known. The protein recorded in TCRdb does not match the translated DNA at residue 12; the protein presented here comes from translating the DNA. Genes and germline are mouse. The read halts 3 residues ahead of the CDR3 end, with the missing end drawn from the germline J gene. Germline-derived CDR1 and CDR2 are NNHDY and SYVADS. The ends lost 5 bases at V and 0 bases at J; junction bases unmatched: 4. CDR3 size: 15 residues.

Sequenced input: lesional skin. This receptor was taken from a C3H/HeJ mouse with alopecia areata. The strain is characterized by the MHC haplotype H2-k. This rearrangement joins TRBV13-3 to TRBJ1-3; 8 nucleotides agree with TRBD1. The CDR3 reads CASRDRADSGNTLYF. Incomplete CDR3 DNA: TGTGCCAGCAGGGACAGGGCCGATTCTGGAAATACG.